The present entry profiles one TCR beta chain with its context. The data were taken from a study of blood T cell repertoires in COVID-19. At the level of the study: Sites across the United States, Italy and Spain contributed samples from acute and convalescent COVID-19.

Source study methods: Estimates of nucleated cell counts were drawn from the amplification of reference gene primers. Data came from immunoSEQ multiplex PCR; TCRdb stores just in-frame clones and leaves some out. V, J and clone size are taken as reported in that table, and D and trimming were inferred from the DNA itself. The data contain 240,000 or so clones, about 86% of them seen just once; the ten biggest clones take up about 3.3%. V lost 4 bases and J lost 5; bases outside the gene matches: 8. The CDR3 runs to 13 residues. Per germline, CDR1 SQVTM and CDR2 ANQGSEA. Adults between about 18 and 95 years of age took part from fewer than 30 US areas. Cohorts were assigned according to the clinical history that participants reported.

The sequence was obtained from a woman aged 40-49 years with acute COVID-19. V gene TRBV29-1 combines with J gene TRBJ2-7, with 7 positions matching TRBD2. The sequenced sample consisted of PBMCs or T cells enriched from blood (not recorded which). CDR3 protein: CSVVGGSRDEQYF. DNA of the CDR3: TGCAGCGTTGTAGGCGGGAGCAGGGACGAGCAGTACTTC.